These T cell receptor beta chains were read from a single sample in a study of T-cell reconstitution after alpha-beta-depleted transplantation in children. TCRdb re-analysed the PCR reads in MiXCR, keeping a single row per CDR3 protein. The data hold 95,000 to 150,000 distinct CDR3 sequences, with under 30% observed a single time. The material sequenced was PBMCs, mostly from graft donor cells, taken 180 days after TCRalphabeta/CD19-depleted stem cell transplant. The receptors shown here come from a male patient aged 2 to 9 who had a stem cell transplant for chronic granulomatous disease, so the T cells may come from the graft donor. The CDR3 runs from the conserved cysteine through the conserved F or W. Each record gives: clone size, D gene, J gene, V gene, CDR3 DNA, CDR3 protein. A D gene is named only where the DNA matches it firmly. Rows may omit the clone size; those that give it use once, few, many or a size class.

clone size: many
D gene: .
J gene: TRBJ2-7
V gene: TRBV20-1
CDR3 DNA: TGCAGTGCTAGAGATTACGGGGGCAGGGGCGAGCAGTACTTC
CDR3 protein: CSARDYGGRGEQYF

clone size: .
D gene: .
J gene: TRBJ2-3
V gene: TRBV20-1
CDR3 DNA: TGCAGTGCTGAGGCACTCCTCGAGGCGGATACGCAGTATTTT
CDR3 protein: CSAEALLEADTQYF

clone size: few
D gene: TRBD2
J gene: TRBJ2-1
V gene: TRBV10-3
CDR3 DNA: TGTGCCATCTTACCATATGCTAGCGGGAGTTCCTACAATGAGCAGTTCTTC
CDR3 protein: CAILPYASGSSYNEQFF

clone size: many
D gene: .
J gene: TRBJ2-3
V gene: TRBV28
CDR3 DNA: TGTGCCAGTGGATGGCGGGGCACAGATACGCAGTATTTT
CDR3 protein: CASGWRGTDTQYF

clone size: many
D gene: TRBD1
J gene: TRBJ2-4
V gene: TRBV29-1
CDR3 DNA: TGCAGCGTTTCGACAGGGAACAAAAACATTCAGTACTTC
CDR3 protein: CSVSTGNKNIQYF

clone size: .
D gene: .
J gene: TRBJ2-1
V gene: TRBV20-1
CDR3 DNA: TGCAGTGCTGGGGAGAGATACAATGAGCAGTTCTTC
CDR3 protein: CSAGERYNEQFF

clone size: many
D gene: .
J gene: TRBJ1-1
V gene: TRBV30
CDR3 DNA: TGTGCCTGGAGGTTAGGGGGAGGGACTGAAGCTTTCTTT
CDR3 protein: CAWRLGGGTEAFF

clone size: .
D gene: .
J gene: TRBJ2-3
V gene: TRBV24-1
CDR3 DNA: TGTGCCACCAGTGATTCACCAAGCACAGATACGCAGTATTTT
CDR3 protein: CATSDSPSTDTQYF

clone size: .
D gene: .
J gene: TRBJ1-6
V gene: TRBV7-2
CDR3 DNA: TGTGCCAGCAGCTTAGAAGGGTTTTCCCTCCACTTT
CDR3 protein: CASSLEGFSLHF

clone size: many
D gene: .
J gene: TRBJ2-5
V gene: TRBV12-3/TRBV12-4
CDR3 DNA: TGTGCCAGCAGTGCGGACGGCGGGGAGACCCAGTACTTC
CDR3 protein: CASSADGGETQYF

clone size: many
D gene: TRBD2
J gene: TRBJ2-1
V gene: TRBV12-3/TRBV12-4
CDR3 DNA: TGTGCCAGCCGCGGACTAGCGGAATACAATGAGCAGTTCTTC
CDR3 protein: CASRGLAEYNEQFF

clone size: many
D gene: .
J gene: TRBJ2-5
V gene: TRBV29-1
CDR3 DNA: TGCAGCGTTAGGTCGTTAAAAGAGACCCAGTACTTC
CDR3 protein: CSVRSLKETQYF

clone size: .
D gene: .
J gene: TRBJ1-1
V gene: TRBV5-1
CDR3 DNA: TGCGCCAGCAGCTTCGGTGAGGTGGTCAACACTGAAGCTTTCTTT
CDR3 protein: CASSFGEVVNTEAFF

clone size: .
D gene: TRBD1
J gene: TRBJ2-7
V gene: TRBV12-3/TRBV12-4
CDR3 DNA: TGTGCCAGCAGAAACGACAGGGGCGAGCAGTACTTC
CDR3 protein: CASRNDRGEQYF

clone size: few
D gene: TRBD2
J gene: TRBJ2-2
V gene: TRBV12-3/TRBV12-4
CDR3 DNA: TGTGCCAGCATGGAAACTAGCGTGGACACCGGGGAGCTGTTTTTT
CDR3 protein: CASMETSVDTGELFF

clone size: .
D gene: .
J gene: TRBJ2-1
V gene: TRBV29-1
CDR3 DNA: TGCAGCGCCGCCGGGACTCCAGAGGGTTCCTACAATGAGCAGTTCTTC
CDR3 protein: CSAAGTPEGSYNEQFF

clone size: many
D gene: .
J gene: TRBJ2-7
V gene: TRBV28
CDR3 DNA: TGTGCCACCTCCGGGACTCCATCCTACGAGCAGTACTTC
CDR3 protein: CATSGTPSYEQYF

clone size: .
D gene: TRBD2
J gene: TRBJ2-1
V gene: TRBV20-1
CDR3 DNA: TGCAGTGCTAGTCCCCTGGGCGGGAGGACCTACAATGAGCAGTTCTTC
CDR3 protein: CSASPLGGRTYNEQFF

clone size: few
D gene: TRBD2
J gene: TRBJ2-6
V gene: TRBV6-5
CDR3 DNA: TGTGCCAGCAGTTACGCCGGATCGGGAGGCTCTGGGGCCAACGTCCTGACTTTC
CDR3 protein: CASSYAGSGGSGANVLTF

clone size: many
D gene: .
J gene: TRBJ2-1
V gene: TRBV3-1
CDR3 DNA: TGTGCCAGCAGCCCTAATTTAATCGCCTACAATGAGCAGTTCTTC
CDR3 protein: CASSPNLIAYNEQFF

clone size: few
D gene: .
J gene: TRBJ2-3
V gene: TRBV7-2
CDR3 DNA: TGTGCCAGCAGCCAAGGGACTTTGTCCGGTACGCAGTATTTT
CDR3 protein: CASSQGTLSGTQYF

clone size: few
D gene: .
J gene: TRBJ2-3
V gene: TRBV12-3/TRBV12-4
CDR3 DNA: TGTGCCAGCAGTTTACTCTCGCCTAACACAGATACGCAGTATTTT
CDR3 protein: CASSLLSPNTDTQYF

clone size: .
D gene: .
J gene: TRBJ2-6
V gene: TRBV10-3
CDR3 DNA: TGTGCCATCAGTATCGGTGGGGCCAACGTCCTGACTTTC
CDR3 protein: CAISIGGANVLTF

clone size: .
D gene: TRBD1
J gene: TRBJ2-5
V gene: TRBV15
CDR3 DNA: TGTGCCACCAGCAGAGGCCCGCTTAACAGGGGTGATAGGGAGACCCAGTACTTC
CDR3 protein: CATSRGPLNRGDRETQYF

clone size: many
D gene: .
J gene: TRBJ1-6
V gene: TRBV12-3/TRBV12-4
CDR3 DNA: TGTGCCAGCAGTTTGGTGGGGAATAATTCACCCCTCCACTTT
CDR3 protein: CASSLVGNNSPLHF

clone size: .
D gene: .
J gene: TRBJ2-7
V gene: TRBV28
CDR3 DNA: TGTGCCAGCAGCCCCCCTCACTACGAGCAGTACTTC
CDR3 protein: CASSPPHYEQYF

clone size: many
D gene: .
J gene: TRBJ2-2
V gene: TRBV27
CDR3 DNA: TGTGCCAGCAGTCCCCAGGGGGGGGCCCTTGGCGGGGAGCTGTTTTTT
CDR3 protein: CASSPQGGALGGELFF

clone size: many
D gene: .
J gene: TRBJ1-1
V gene: TRBV12-3/TRBV12-4
CDR3 DNA: TGTGCCAGCACCCCTCGTCTCGGACCGAACACTGAAGCTTTCTTT
CDR3 protein: CASTPRLGPNTEAFF

clone size: many
D gene: .
J gene: TRBJ2-1
V gene: TRBV28
CDR3 DNA: TGTGCCAGCAGTACAGATCAATCCTACAATGAGCAGTTCTTC
CDR3 protein: CASSTDQSYNEQFF

clone size: .
D gene: TRBD2
J gene: TRBJ2-3
V gene: TRBV7-9
CDR3 DNA: TGTGCCAGCAGCTTAGGGCGGGGGATGGATACGCAGTATTTT
CDR3 protein: CASSLGRGMDTQYF

clone size: many
D gene: .
J gene: TRBJ2-3
V gene: TRBV28
CDR3 DNA: TGTGCCAGCAGTCCACCGGGACAAGGCACAGATACGCAGTATTTT
CDR3 protein: CASSPPGQGTDTQYF

clone size: .
D gene: TRBD2
J gene: TRBJ2-3
V gene: TRBV5-1
CDR3 DNA: TGCGCCAGCAGCTTGGTCGGGACTAGCGGGGGGGCGAGCACAGATACGCAGTATTTT
CDR3 protein: CASSLVGTSGGASTDTQYF

clone size: .
D gene: TRBD2
J gene: TRBJ2-1
V gene: TRBV10-3
CDR3 DNA: TGTGCCATCAGTGAGTCGGTAATAGCGGGAGGGGATGAGCAGTTCTTC
CDR3 protein: CAISESVIAGGDEQFF

clone size: .
D gene: .
J gene: TRBJ2-3
V gene: TRBV3-1
CDR3 DNA: TGTGCCAGCAGCGCAAGAGATACGCAGTATTTT
CDR3 protein: CASSARDTQYF

clone size: .
D gene: .
J gene: TRBJ1-6
V gene: TRBV12-3/TRBV12-4
CDR3 DNA: TGTGCCAGCACCCAAATGGCGGGGGCTGCTAATTCACCCCTCCACTTT
CDR3 protein: CASTQMAGAANSPLHF

clone size: few
D gene: .
J gene: TRBJ2-5
V gene: TRBV3-1
CDR3 DNA: TGTGCCAGCAGCAGAATGACAAAGGTTGTCCAAGAGACCCAGTACTTC
CDR3 protein: CASSRMTKVVQETQYF

clone size: few
D gene: .
J gene: TRBJ2-7
V gene: TRBV28
CDR3 DNA: TGTGCCAGCAGTCAAGGACAGCTCTACGAGCAGTACTTC
CDR3 protein: CASSQGQLYEQYF